Presented here are 17 T cell receptor beta chains from one specimen sequenced in a study of PD-1 blockade in classical Hodgkin lymphoma. Using immunoSEQ multiplex PCR, the repertoire was profiled, and TCRdb retains in-frame clones only, with some absent. This sample carries 19,000 or so clones, about 80% of them seen once, and the ten largest clones take 4.5% to 5.5%. There was relapse after autologous stem cell transplantation in every patient, and there was variation in brentuximab vedotin exposure. The sample was peripheral blood mononuclear cells (PBMCs), taken at baseline. These TCRs come from a human donor with classical Hodgkin lymphoma.

The V call is TRBV4-1, the J call TRBJ2-5, with 8 bases fitting TRBD1. The V gene end was trimmed by 0 bases and the J gene end by 1 base; junction bases not matched to a gene: 4. The CDR3 contains 16 residues. In germline, CDR1 is MGHRA, CDR2 YSYEKL. CDR3 DNA sequence: TGCGCCAGCAGCCAAGAAAGAACAGGGGGCCAAGAGACCCAGTACTTC. Protein: CASSQERTGGQETQYF.

Of note for this clone: At one of its ends the junction is not consistent with the germline gene, which may arise from a read error. The rearrangement joins TRBV28 to TRBJ1-5; D not certain. The CDR3 runs 13 residues. Germline assignment: CDR1 MDHEN and CDR2 SYDVKM. The CDR3 spells CASQRLGNQPQHF. CDR3 nucleotides: TGTGCCAGCCAAAGACTCGGCAACCAGCCCCAGCATTTT.

The V call is TRBV28, the J call TRBJ2-7; 8 bases are shared with TRBD2. The ends lost 5 bases at V and 3 bases at J; junction bases unmatched: 3. Germline assignment: CDR1 MDHEN and CDR2 SYDVKM. The length of the CDR3 is 13 residues. The CDR3 loop reads CASSPGGNYEQYF. CDR3 nucleotide sequence: TGTGCCAGCAGTCCGGGAGGGAACTACGAGCAGTACTTC.

This clone was counted a few times. The chain uses TRBV19 and TRBJ1-5; 8 positions agree with TRBD1. This CDR3 is built from 16 residues. Germline V gene sequence: CDR1 LNHDA, CDR2 SQIVND (reference sequence). V shed 6 bases and J 5 bases; nucleotides not matched to a gene: 12. The CDR3 DNA sequence: TGTGCCAGTAGGTTAGGACAGGGAGGAGGATATCAGCCCCAGCATTTT. Its translation: CASRLGQGGGYQPQHF.

The chain couples TRBV6-6 to TRBJ2-2, with D unclear. The V gene lost 2 bases and the J gene lost 5 bases, with 15 bases spanning the gap. This CDR3 contains 16 residues. CDR1 is MNHNY and CDR2 is SVGAGI in the germline V gene (reference sequence). Written as DNA, the CDR3 is TGTGCCAGCAGTTACACAGCCGGGTCAAATACCGGGGAGCTGTTTTTT. Translating it yields CASSYTAGSNTGELFF.

The chain links TRBV21-1 to TRBJ1-5. TRBV21-1 is tagged as a pseudogene. CDR3 size: 18 residues. The CDR3 DNA reads as TGTGCCAGCAGCCCCTCTGGTACTTATCCAGTCGGCAATCAGCCCCAGCATTTT. It codes for CASSPSGTYPVGNQPQHF.

This chain connects TRBV7-9 to TRBJ1-1; TRBD1 is a possible D gene (6 bases). CDR3 size: 19 residues. V shed 5 bases and J shed 5 bases, with 30 bases lying between them. From germline, CDR1 is SEHNR and CDR2 FQNEAQ (reference sequence). CDR3 loop: CASSLIGGGAGEARTEAFF. CDR3 coding DNA: TGTGCCAGCAGCCTAATCGGGGGAGGCGCAGGGGAGGCTAGAACTGAAGCTTTCTTT.

The chain joins TRBV5-6 to TRBJ1-6; TRBD1 aligns across 9 bases. Germline CDR1 is SGHDT and CDR2 is YYEEEE. CDR3 length: 15 residues. V was clipped by 6 bases and J by 7 bases; unmatched bases: 8. CDR3: CASTGRTGVNSPLHF. In DNA, the CDR3 is TGTGCCAGCACCGGGAGGACAGGGGTCAATTCACCCCTCCACTTT.

The V gene is TRBV4-1, the J gene TRBJ2-7; D uncertain. This CDR3 is built from 14 residues. Per germline, CDR1 MGHRA and CDR2 YSYEKL. Trimming cost V 0 bases and J 1 base, with 7 bases left between them. The CDR3 DNA reads as TGCGCCAGCAGCCAAGAAACAGAGTCCTACGAGCAGTACTTC. Translation gives CASSQETESYEQYF.

The V call is TRBV6-5, the J call TRBJ2-3; 9 bases line up with TRBD2. Germline V gene sequence: CDR1 MNHEY, CDR2 SVGAGI. The CDR3 sequence is 16 residues long. The ends lost 2 bases at V and 2 bases at J; junction bases unmatched: 5. CDR3: CASSYGLAGPTDTQYF. CDR3 in DNA: TGTGCCAGCAGTTACGGGCTAGCGGGACCCACAGATACGCAGTATTTT.

The chain combines TRBV6-5 with TRBJ2-5; D remains unclear. The V and J ends lost 6 bases and 8 bases respectively, with 19 bases between them. Looked up from germline, CDR1 is MNHEY and CDR2 is SVGAGI. The CDR3 length is 14 residues. CDR3 DNA: TGTGCCAGCAGCGCTAGGAATCCCCCAGGAACCCAGTACTTC. Translated: CASSARNPPGTQYF.

The rearrangement joins TRBV5-1 to TRBJ1-5; TRBD1 matches at 7 bases. This CDR3 has 15 amino acids. Germline CDR1 and CDR2: SGHRS and YFSETQ. The V segment lost 0 bases and the J segment 2 bases; nucleotides outside the gene matches: 2. The CDR3 is CASSLAGGGNQPQHF. The DNA for the CDR3 is TGCGCCAGCAGCTTGGCAGGGGGAGGCAATCAGCCCCAGCATTTT.

This rearrangement joins TRBV5-1 to TRBJ1-1; 9 nucleotides line up with TRBD1. Trimming removed 1 base from V and 5 bases from J; junction bases left unmatched: 3. CDR1 is SGHRS, CDR2 YFSETQ, per germline. The CDR3 has 14 amino acids. CDR3 bases: TGCGCCAGCAGCTTGAACAGGGGGCAAACTGAAGCTTTCTTT. Protein: CASSLNRGQTEAFF. Using reference TRBV5-1 and TRBJ1-1 for the parts outside the CDR3, the full variable domain is KAGVTQTPRYLIKTRGQQVTLSCSPISGHRSVSWYQQTPGQGLQFLFEYFSETQRNKGNFPGRFSGRQFSNSRSEMNVSTLELGDSALYLCASSLNRGQTEAFFGQGTRLTVV.

This clone was detected only a few times. The chain joins TRBV2 to TRBJ2-7, with D possibly TRBD2 on 6 matching bases. CDR3 length equals 16 residues. Trimming took 6 bases from V and 0 from J, leaving 18 bases between them. Germline values: CDR1 SNHLY, CDR2 FYNNEI. For the CDR3, the DNA is TGTGCCAGCAGCGAGGGACCGGGAGTTTCCTCCTACGAGCAGTACTTC. Translation: CASSEGPGVSSYEQYF.

This clone was detected only once. V gene TRBV6-1 combines with J gene TRBJ1-5; D is uncertain. V was clipped by 5 bases and J by 0 bases, with 11 bases between them. The CDR3 consists of 15 residues. Germline lookup yields CDR1 MNHNS and CDR2 SASEGT. In nucleotides, the CDR3 is TGTGCCAGCAGTACCGCCGGGAGTAGCAATCAGCCCCAGCATTTT. It encodes CASSTAGSSNQPQHF.

This clone was seen a handful of times. V usage is TRBV13 and J usage is TRBJ2-1; D not resolved. Trimming cost V 3 bases and J 1 base, with 7 bases left between them. Germline CDR1 and CDR2: PRHDT and FYEKMQ (reference sequence). CDR3 length: 14 residues. CDR3: CASSFERSYNEQFF. CDR3 bases: TGTGCCAGCAGCTTTGAACGGTCCTACAATGAGCAGTTCTTC. Supplemented by reference TRBV13 and TRBJ2-1, the full variable domain reads AAGVIQSPRHLIKEKRETATLKCYPIPRHDTVYWYQQGPGQDPQFLISFYEKMQSDKGSIPDRFSAQQFSDYHSELNMSSLELGDSALYFCASSFERSYNEQFFGPGTRLTVL.

This clone is medium-sized within its sample. In nucleotides, the CDR3 is TGTGCCAGTAGTATAGATCGCGATCCGAATCAGCCCCAGCATTTT. Translated, it gives CASSIDRDPNQPQHF. This rearrangement joins TRBV19 to TRBJ1-5; D is undetermined. The CDR3 has 15 amino acids. CDR1 is LNHDA, CDR2 SQIVND, per germline (reference sequence). V lost 0 bases and J lost 4, with 10 bases in between.